This is a list of T cell receptor beta chains from one sample in a study of neurological immune-mediated disorders. TCRdb re-analysed the 5' RACE reads in MiXCR, keeping a single row per CDR3 protein. The repertoire holds approximately 37,000 distinct CDR3 sequences, with roughly 14% as singletons. The sample taken for sequencing was PBMCs. These receptors all stem from a woman aged 45 to 65 with HTLV-1-associated myelopathy (HAM/TSP). Each CDR3 is given with its conserved first and last residue. The order of the fields is clone size, D gene, V gene, J gene, CDR3 protein, CDR3 DNA. A D gene is named only where the DNA matches it firmly. For some rows the clone size is stated as once, few or many, or as a class when expanded; others skip it.

many	-	TRBV6-1	TRBJ1-1	CACYPANTEAFF	TGTGCCTGCTACCCAGCCAACACTGAAGCTTTCTTT
many	-	TRBV5-8	TRBJ1-3	CASSPGPTPSGNTIYF	TGTGCCAGCAGCCCCGGACCGACTCCCTCTGGAAACACCATATATTTT
many	TRBD1	TRBV5-1	TRBJ1-1	CASSFPAGTGGSMNTEAFF	TGCGCCAGCAGCTTCCCAGCCGGGACAGGGGGCTCTATGAACACTGAAGCTTTCTTT
many	-	TRBV20-1	TRBJ1-1	CSARMRDTEAFF	TGCAGTGCTAGGATGAGGGATACTGAAGCTTTCTTT
many	-	TRBV9	TRBJ1-5	CASSSYGQEGQPQHF	TGTGCCAGCAGCTCCTATGGGCAGGAGGGTCAGCCCCAGCATTTT
many	TRBD1	TRBV20-1	TRBJ1-6	CSATTGSRSYNSPLHF	TGCAGTGCAACGACAGGGTCAAGATCCTATAATTCACCCCTCCACTTT
many	-	TRBV29-1	TRBJ2-1	CSDVGVLYNEQFF	TGCAGCGATGTTGGGGTCCTCTACAATGAGCAGTTCTTC
-	-	TRBV6-5	TRBJ2-2	CASRPGPRGTGELFF	TGTGCCAGCAGACCGGGGCCTCGGGGCACCGGGGAGCTGTTTTTT
many	TRBD1	TRBV20-1	TRBJ1-6	CSASRDRRSPLHF	TGCAGTGCTAGCCGGGACAGGAGATCACCCCTCCACTTT
-	-	TRBV3-1	TRBJ2-5	CASSQDSWGVKETQYF	TGTGCCAGCAGCCAAGATAGCTGGGGGGTCAAAGAGACCCAGTACTTC
many	-	TRBV7-2	TRBJ2-1	CASSLVGGGMRNEQFF	TGTGCCAGCAGCTTAGTTGGGGGGGGCATGAGAAATGAGCAGTTCTTC
many	-	TRBV20-1	TRBJ1-5	CSASDRVNQPQHF	TGCAGTGCCTCGGACAGAGTCAATCAGCCCCAGCATTTT
many	-	TRBV2	TRBJ1-5	CASGWGAAGNQPQHF	TGTGCCAGTGGTTGGGGGGCTGCTGGGAATCAGCCCCAGCATTTT
many	TRBD2	TRBV20-1	TRBJ2-3	CSAIVASGGARTDTQYF	TGCAGTGCTATCGTGGCTAGCGGGGGGGCTCGCACAGATACGCAGTATTTT
many	-	TRBV10-1	TRBJ1-2	CATSLPRGCSYGYTF	TGCGCCACCTCCCTCCCCAGGGGATGCAGCTATGGCTACACCTTC
many	TRBD1	TRBV3-1	TRBJ1-1	CASSQGDRVEAFF	TGTGCCAGCAGCCAGGGAGACAGGGTGGAAGCTTTCTTT
-	-	TRBV5-5	TRBJ1-1	CASSLYGAAGAFF	TGTGCCAGCAGCTTATACGGTGCAGCTGGAGCTTTCTTT
many	-	TRBV21-1	TRBJ2-2	CASILRGVDTGELFF	TGTGCCAGCATCCTCAGGGGTGTCGACACCGGGGAGCTGTTTTTT
many	-	TRBV5-1	TRBJ2-5	CASSLAKGLQETQYF	TGCGCCAGCAGCTTGGCCAAGGGACTCCAAGAGACCCAGTACTTC
many	TRBD1	TRBV3-1	TRBJ1-4	CASSPTQGSRRATNEKLFF	TGTGCCAGCAGCCCCACACAGGGGTCCAGGCGCGCAACTAATGAAAAACTGTTTTTT
many	TRBD1	TRBV11-2	TRBJ2-7	CASRPRDRGNEQYF	TGTGCCAGCAGGCCCCGGGACAGGGGTAACGAGCAGTACTTC
many	-	TRBV6-1	TRBJ1-6	CASSRGANRDNSPLHF	TGTGCCAGCAGCCGCGGAGCCAACCGAGATAATTCACCCCTCCACTTT